This T cell receptor (beta chain) was identified during a study of beta chain features in type 1 diabetes. The authors reverse transcribed all of the isolated RNA, so sequencing captured expressed TCRB transcripts. The assay was immunoSEQ multiplex PCR, and TCRdb's table has in-frame clones only and misses some. Of 150,000 to 200,000 clones listed, roughly 9% are singletons. This clone has only a few counts. The antigen is not known. Germline values: CDR1 MNHEY, CDR2 SMNVEV (reference sequence). With V trimmed by 8 bases and J by 2 bases, 14 bases remained unmatched. This CDR3 comprises 17 residues. Overall study findings and caveats: Shorter TCRB CDR3s, moderately but significantly so, marked every one of the four CD4+ subsets in Type 1 diabetes patients. The naive, central memory and Treg TCRB repertoires showed an apparent similarity that was greater among patients than among healthy donors.

What was sequenced was central memory CD4+ T cells from blood. The source is a woman aged 25 to 45 with type 1 diabetes. V is TRBV27 and J is TRBJ1-2; 10 bases fit TRBD1. CDR3 loop: CASGIRTGGGGNYGYTF. CDR3 bases: TGTGCCAGCGGAATCCGGACAGGGGGAGGTGGAAACTATGGCTACACCTTC.